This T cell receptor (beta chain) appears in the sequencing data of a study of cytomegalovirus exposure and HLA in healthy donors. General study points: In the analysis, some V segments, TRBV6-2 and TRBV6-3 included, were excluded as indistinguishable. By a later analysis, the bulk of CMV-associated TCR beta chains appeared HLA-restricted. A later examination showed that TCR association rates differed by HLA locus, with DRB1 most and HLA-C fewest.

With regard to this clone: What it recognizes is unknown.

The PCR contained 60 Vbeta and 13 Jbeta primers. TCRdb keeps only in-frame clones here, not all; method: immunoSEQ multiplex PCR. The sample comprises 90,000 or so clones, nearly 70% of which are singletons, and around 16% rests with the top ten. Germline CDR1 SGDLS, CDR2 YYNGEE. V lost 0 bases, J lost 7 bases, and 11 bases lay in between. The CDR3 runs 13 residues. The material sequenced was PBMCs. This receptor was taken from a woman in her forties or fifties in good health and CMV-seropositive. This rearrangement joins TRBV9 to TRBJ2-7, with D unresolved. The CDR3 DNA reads TGTGCCAGCAGCGTAGACGTCTCTAGGGAGCAGTACTTC. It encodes CASSVDVSREQYF.